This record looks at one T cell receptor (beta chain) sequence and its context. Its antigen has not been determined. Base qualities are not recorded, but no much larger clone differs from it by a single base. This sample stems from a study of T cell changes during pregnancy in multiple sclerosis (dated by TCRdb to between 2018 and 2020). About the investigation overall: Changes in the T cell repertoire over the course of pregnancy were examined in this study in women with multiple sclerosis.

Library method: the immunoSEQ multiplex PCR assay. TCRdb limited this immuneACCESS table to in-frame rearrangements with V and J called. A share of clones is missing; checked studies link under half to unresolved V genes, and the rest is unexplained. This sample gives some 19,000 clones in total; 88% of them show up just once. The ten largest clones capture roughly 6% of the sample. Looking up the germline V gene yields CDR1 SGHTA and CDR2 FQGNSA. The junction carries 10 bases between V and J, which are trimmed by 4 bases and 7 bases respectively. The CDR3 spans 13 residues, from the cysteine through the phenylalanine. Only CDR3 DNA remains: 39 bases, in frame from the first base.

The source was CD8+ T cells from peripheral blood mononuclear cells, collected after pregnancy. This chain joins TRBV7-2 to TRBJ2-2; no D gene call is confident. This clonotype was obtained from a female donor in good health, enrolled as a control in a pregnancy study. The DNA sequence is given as TGTGCCAGCAGCTACGTTTCCAGCGGGGAGCTGTTTTTT. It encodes CASSYVSSGELFF.